Below, 13 T cell receptor beta chains from the same sample are listed, as sequenced in a study of cytomegalovirus exposure and HLA in healthy donors (dated by TCRdb to the late 2010s). Library preparation employed the immunoSEQ multiplex PCR assay. For the multiplex PCR, a mixture combining 60 forward primers for TCR Vbeta segments and 13 reverse primers for TCR Jbeta segments was used. This immuneACCESS table, as held by TCRdb, lists in-frame sequences with V and J called but not all clones. Of the missing ones, under half trace to an unresolved V gene in checked studies; the others have no known cause. This sample has about 150,000 clones in its table, and about 74% of those were observed once. Together, the top ten hold 3.1% of the sample. Sequencing was performed on PBMCs. The receptors originated from a man between 40 and 49 years old in good health and CMV-seronegative.

The V call is TRBV4-1, the J call TRBJ1-1; weak D call: TRBD1 (5 bases). Germline V CDR1 and CDR2: MGHRA, YSYEKL. The CDR3 totals 15 residues. Trimming removed 1 base at V and 1 base at J, with 10 bases between. CDR3 protein: CASSQGGLGNTEAFF. The CDR3 region has the DNA TGCGCCAGCAGCCAAGGGGGACTGGGGAACACTGAAGCTTTCTTT.

The rearrangement joins TRBV6-5 to TRBJ1-3, with TRBD1 matching over 12 bases. The CDR3 sequence is 15 residues long. CDR1 MNHEY and CDR2 SVGAGI come from the germline V gene. The junction had 4 bases not matched to a gene; V was cut back by 6 bases and J by 4 bases. CDR3 coding DNA: TGTGCCAGCAGCACCGGGACAGGGGGCGGAAACACCATATATTTT. This codes for CASSTGTGGGNTIYF.

In regard to this clone: This specimen includes other DNA sequences encoding the same CDR3. J is TRBJ2-7 and V is TRBV5-1; TRBD1 matches 12 bases. The CDR3 runs to 16 residues. The V and J ends lost 0 bases and 3 bases, in that order; junction bases with no gene match: 4. The germline gives CDR1 SGHRS, CDR2 YFSETQ. CDR3 protein: CASSLGGTGGSYEQYF. The CDR3 nucleotides read TGCGCCAGCAGCTTGGGTGGGACAGGGGGCAGCTACGAGCAGTACTTC. The entire variable domain, with the rest obtained from reference TRBV5-1 and TRBJ2-7, is as follows: KAGVTQTPRYLIKTRGQQVTLSCSPISGHRSVSWYQQTPGQGLQFLFEYFSETQRNKGNFPGRFSGRQFSNSRSEMNVSTLELGDSALYLCASSLGGTGGSYEQYFGPGTRLTVT.

DNA for the CDR3: TGTGCCTGGACTCAAAATGGGGGGAATGAAAAACTGTTTTTT. Its protein is CAWTQNGGNEKLFF. V is TRBV30 and J is TRBJ1-4; TRBD1 might be the D (5 bases). Deletions cut 4 bases from V and 5 bases from J, with 14 bases between. The germline gives CDR1 GTSNPN, CDR2 SVGIG (reference sequence). This CDR3 comprises 14 residues.

The chain joins TRBV7-9 to TRBJ2-1; D remains unclear. The germline V and J ends were trimmed by 4 bases and 8 bases, with 12 bases remaining between them. This CDR3 contains 13 residues. CDR1 and CDR2 (germline): SEHNR, FQNEAQ (reference sequence). The CDR3 DNA follows: TGTGCCAGCAGCTCCAGACTTAACCATGAGCAGTTCTTC. Translation: CASSSRLNHEQFF.

V and J are TRBV6-5 and TRBJ2-3; 9 nucleotides agree with TRBD1. The trim removed 6 bases at V and 3 bases at J, leaving 4 bases unmatched. The CDR3 length is 14 residues. Germline V gives CDR1 MNHEY, CDR2 SVGAGI. This CDR3 is CASRQGARTDTQYF. In DNA, the CDR3 is TGTGCCAGCAGACAGGGGGCGCGGACAGATACGCAGTATTTT.

This chain connects TRBV4-3 to TRBJ2-3; D is possibly TRBD2 (6 bases). Germline lookup yields CDR1 LGHNA and CDR2 YSLEER. The CDR3 covers 16 residues. Trimming shortened V by 0 bases and J by 6 bases, and 16 bases separated the two germline ends. CDR3 nucleotides: TGCGCCAGCAGCCAAGATAGTGGAGGGAGCGGGGATACGCAGTATTTT. It specifies CASSQDSGGSGDTQYF.

This clone was recorded only once. J is TRBJ2-7 and V is TRBV4-3, with TRBD1 identical over 9 bases. The germline V gene has CDR1 LGHNA and CDR2 YSLEER. The CDR3 has 16 residues. V lost 3 bases to trimming and J lost 6 bases; unmatched junction nucleotides: 12. CDR3: CASSQDLGTGRLEQYF. DNA of the CDR3: TGCGCCAGCAGCCAGGACCTCGGGACAGGGAGACTCGAGCAGTACTTC.

A single count supports this clone. The gene calls are TRBV30 and TRBJ2-1; D possibly corresponds to TRBD1 (5 bases). CDR3 length: 12 amino acids. Trimming removed 8 bases at V and 7 bases at J, with 15 bases between. The V gene's germline CDR1 is GTSNPN and CDR2 SVGIG (reference sequence). Written as DNA, the CDR3 is TGTGCCCATCTGGGGCCCTCGAATGAGCAGTTCTTC. The encoded protein is CAHLGPSNEQFF.

Concerning this clone itself: At the DNA level, this CDR3 is encoded by other sequences in the same sample as well. The gene calls are TRBV7-8 and TRBJ2-5; the D is unclear. This CDR3 spans 11 amino acids. Germline V gene lookup returns CDR1 SGHVS and CDR2 FQNEAQ. Deletions cut 4 bases from V and 4 bases from J, with 4 bases between. The CDR3 loop reads CASSSRETQYF. CDR3 DNA sequence: TGTGCCAGCAGCTCCCGAGAGACCCAGTACTTC.

The chain uses TRBV18 and TRBJ2-5; 7 bases match TRBD2. V lost 0 bases and J lost 5; bases outside the gene matches: 6. Germline V gives CDR1 KGHSH, CDR2 LQKENI. The CDR3 is made up of 15 amino acids. The CDR3: CASSPPGLGGETQYF. The DNA for the CDR3 is TGTGCCAGCTCACCACCGGGCCTGGGAGGGGAGACCCAGTACTTC.

This rearrangement joins TRBV7-8 to TRBJ2-7, with 13 bases that match TRBD2. The CDR3 runs 15 residues. V was pared by 5 bases and J by 3 bases, with 4 bases of the junction left unmatched. Germline-derived CDR1 and CDR2 are SGHVS and FQNEAQ. The CDR3 here is CASSGGLAGHYEQYF. The DNA of the CDR3 is TGTGCCAGCAGCGGGGGACTAGCGGGGCACTACGAGCAGTACTTC.

This clone was recorded only once. The junction shows a germline mismatch at one end, possibly a read error. The V call is TRBV30, the J call TRBJ2-3, with 9 bases that match TRBD2. Germline CDR1 and CDR2: GTSNPN and SVGIG (reference sequence). The CDR3 runs to 14 residues. CDR3 region: CAWSHGTSKDTQYF. The CDR3 DNA reads as TGTGCCTGGAGCCACGGGACTAGCAAAGATACGCAGTATTTT.